The source of this T cell receptor beta chain is a study of control samples from healthy donors and cancer patients. Sequencing was performed with immunoSEQ multiplex PCR; in TCRdb, only in-frame clones are kept and a portion is missing. The sample yields 90,000 to 150,000 clones, more than 85% seen once. The sample comprised blood. The sequence came from a woman aged 18-29 years in good health.

The CDR3 sequence is CASSSGQGVGIYEQYF. CDR3 sequence (DNA): TGTGCCAGCAGTTCGGGACAGGGGGTTGGTATCTACGAGCAGTACTTC. This chain uses TRBV28 with TRBJ2-7; TRBD1 matches 11 bases. CDR1 is MDHEN and CDR2 is SYDVKM in the germline V gene. V lost 4 bases to trimming and J lost 3 bases; unmatched junction nucleotides: 8. The CDR3 sequence is 16 residues long.